This TCR beta chain was identified during a study of beta chain features in type 1 diabetes. General study points: Any HLA-type effect on TCRB rearrangement remained unresolved here. Shortening that was moderate but significant affected the TCRB CDR3s of Type 1 diabetes patients in all four CD4+ subsets.

A note on this clone: Antigen specificity is unknown.

Trimming shortened V by 3 bases and J by 3 bases, and 9 bases separated the two germline ends. CDR1 is SGHNT, CDR2 YYREEE, per germline (reference sequence). CDR3 length equals 14 residues. The whole isolated RNA underwent reverse transcription, so sequencing captured expressed TCRB transcripts. Clones were sequenced by immunoSEQ multiplex PCR, and TCRdb holds only the in-frame ones, with some missing. The sample lists approximately 270,000 clones, around 15% occurring once. The chain joins TRBV5-4 to TRBJ2-2; D uncertain. What was sequenced was naive CD4+ T cells from blood. The TCR was taken from a man aged 25 to 40 with type 1 diabetes. CDR3 region: CASSSAIYTGELFF. The CDR3 DNA reads as TGTGCCAGCAGCTCCGCTATCTACACCGGGGAGCTGTTTTTT. The full variable domain, completed using reference TRBV5-4 and TRBJ2-2, is ETGVTQSPTHLIKTRGQQVTLRCSSQSGHNTVSWYQQALGQGPQFIFQYYREEENGRGNFPPRFSGLQFPNYSSELNVNALELDDSALYLCASSSAIYTGELFFGEGSRLTVL.